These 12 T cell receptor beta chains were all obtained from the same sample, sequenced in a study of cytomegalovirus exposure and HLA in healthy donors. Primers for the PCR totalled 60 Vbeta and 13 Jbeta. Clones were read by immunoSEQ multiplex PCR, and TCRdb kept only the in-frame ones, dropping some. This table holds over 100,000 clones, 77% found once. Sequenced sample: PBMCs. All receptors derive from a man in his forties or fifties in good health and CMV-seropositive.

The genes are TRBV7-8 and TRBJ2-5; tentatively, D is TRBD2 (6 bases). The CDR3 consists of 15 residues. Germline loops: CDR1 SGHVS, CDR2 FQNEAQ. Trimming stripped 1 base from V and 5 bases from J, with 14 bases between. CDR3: CASSLDWGVGETQYF. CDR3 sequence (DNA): TGTGCCAGCAGCTTAGATTGGGGGGTGGGTGAGACCCAGTACTTC.

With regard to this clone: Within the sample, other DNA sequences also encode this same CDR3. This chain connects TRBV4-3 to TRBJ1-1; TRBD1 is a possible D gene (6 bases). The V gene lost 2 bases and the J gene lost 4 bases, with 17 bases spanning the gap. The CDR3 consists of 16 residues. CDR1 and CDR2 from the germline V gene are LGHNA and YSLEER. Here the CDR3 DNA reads TGCGCCAGCAGCCAAACCGGACAGAACCGGGGCACTGAAGCTTTCTTT. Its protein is CASSQTGQNRGTEAFF.

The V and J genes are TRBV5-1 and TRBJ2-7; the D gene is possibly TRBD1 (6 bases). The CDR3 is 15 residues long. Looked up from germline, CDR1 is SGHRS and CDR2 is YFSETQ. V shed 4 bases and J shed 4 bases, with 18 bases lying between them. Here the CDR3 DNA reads TGCGCCAGCAGCGCGGAACCAAGGGACATATACGAGCAGTACTTC. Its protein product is CASSAEPRDIYEQYF.

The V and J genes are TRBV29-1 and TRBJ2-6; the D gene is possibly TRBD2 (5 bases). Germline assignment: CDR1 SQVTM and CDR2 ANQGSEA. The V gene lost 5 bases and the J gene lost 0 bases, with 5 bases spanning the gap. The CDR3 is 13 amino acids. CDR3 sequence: CSVRGSGANVLTF. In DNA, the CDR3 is TGCAGCGTTCGGGGCTCTGGGGCCAACGTCCTGACTTTC.

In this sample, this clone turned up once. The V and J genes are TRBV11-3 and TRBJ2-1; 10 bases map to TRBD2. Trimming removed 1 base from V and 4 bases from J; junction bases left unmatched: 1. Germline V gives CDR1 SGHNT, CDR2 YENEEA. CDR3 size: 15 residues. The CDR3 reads CASSLGTSGYNEQFF. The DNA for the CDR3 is TGTGCCAGCAGCTTAGGGACTAGCGGTTACAATGAGCAGTTCTTC.

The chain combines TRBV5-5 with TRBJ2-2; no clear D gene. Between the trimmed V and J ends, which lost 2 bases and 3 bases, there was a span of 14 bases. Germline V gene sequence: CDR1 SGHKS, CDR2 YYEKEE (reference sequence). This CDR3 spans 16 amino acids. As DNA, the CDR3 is TGTGCCAGCAGCTTTGCGTGGGCAGCTGACACCGGGGAGCTGTTTTTT. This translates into CASSFAWAADTGELFF. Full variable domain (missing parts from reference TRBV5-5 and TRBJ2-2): DAGVTQSPTHLIKTRGQQVTLRCSPISGHKSVSWYQQVLGQGPQFIFQYYEKEERGRGNFPDRFSARQFPNYSSELNVNALLLGDSALYLCASSFAWAADTGELFFGEGSRLTVL.

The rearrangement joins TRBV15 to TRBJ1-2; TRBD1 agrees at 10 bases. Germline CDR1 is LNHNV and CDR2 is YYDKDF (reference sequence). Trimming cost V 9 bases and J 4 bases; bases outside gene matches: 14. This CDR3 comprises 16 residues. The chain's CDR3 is CATKGTGDRGSYGYTF. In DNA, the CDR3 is TGTGCCACGAAAGGGACAGGGGACAGAGGAAGCTATGGCTACACCTTC.

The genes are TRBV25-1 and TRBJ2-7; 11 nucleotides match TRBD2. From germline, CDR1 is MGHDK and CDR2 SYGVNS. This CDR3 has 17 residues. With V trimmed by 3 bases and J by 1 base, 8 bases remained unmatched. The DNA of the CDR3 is TGTGCCAGCAGTGAGCCCGCCGGGACTAGCGGTTCCTACGAGCAGTACTTC. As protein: CASSEPAGTSGSYEQYF.

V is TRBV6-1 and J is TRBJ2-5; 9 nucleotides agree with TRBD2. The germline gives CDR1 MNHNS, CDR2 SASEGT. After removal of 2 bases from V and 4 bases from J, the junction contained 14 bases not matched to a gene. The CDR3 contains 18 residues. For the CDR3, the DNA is TGTGCCAGCAGTGAATTTTTCCGCGGGGGGGAGGTAGGAGAGACCCAGTACTTC. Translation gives CASSEFFRGGEVGETQYF.

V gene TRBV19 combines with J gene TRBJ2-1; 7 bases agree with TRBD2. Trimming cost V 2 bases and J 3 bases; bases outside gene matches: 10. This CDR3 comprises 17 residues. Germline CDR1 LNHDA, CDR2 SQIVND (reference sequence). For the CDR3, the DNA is TGTGCCAGTAGTATAATGTCTAGCGGCAACCACTACAATGAGCAGTTCTTC. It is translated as CASSIMSSGNHYNEQFF.

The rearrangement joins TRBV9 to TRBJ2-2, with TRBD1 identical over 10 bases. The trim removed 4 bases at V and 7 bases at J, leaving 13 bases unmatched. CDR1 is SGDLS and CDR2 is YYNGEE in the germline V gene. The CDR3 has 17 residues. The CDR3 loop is CASSPKDRGQGNGELFF. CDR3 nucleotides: TGTGCCAGCAGCCCAAAAGACAGGGGGCAAGGGAACGGGGAGCTGTTTTTT.

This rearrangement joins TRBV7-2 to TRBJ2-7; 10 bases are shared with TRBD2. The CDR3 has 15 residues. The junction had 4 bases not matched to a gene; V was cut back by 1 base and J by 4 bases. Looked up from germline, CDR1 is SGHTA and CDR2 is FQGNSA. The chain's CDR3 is CASSLEASGSYEQYF. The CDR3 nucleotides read TGTGCCAGCAGCTTAGAGGCTAGCGGGAGTTACGAGCAGTACTTC.